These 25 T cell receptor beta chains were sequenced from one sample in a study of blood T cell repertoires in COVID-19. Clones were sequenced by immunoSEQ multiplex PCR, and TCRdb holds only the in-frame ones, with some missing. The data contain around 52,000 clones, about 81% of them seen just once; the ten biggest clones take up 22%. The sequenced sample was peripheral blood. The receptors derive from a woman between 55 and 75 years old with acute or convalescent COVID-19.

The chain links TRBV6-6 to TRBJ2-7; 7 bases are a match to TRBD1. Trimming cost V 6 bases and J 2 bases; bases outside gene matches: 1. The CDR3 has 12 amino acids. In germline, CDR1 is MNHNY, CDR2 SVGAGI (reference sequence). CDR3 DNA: TGTGCCAGCAGCGACAGGGCCTACGAGCAGTACTTC. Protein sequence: CASSDRAYEQYF.

The CDR3 nucleotides read TGTGCCAGCAGCGCCTCCGGGACAGGGGTCGGTGGGGCCAACGTCCTGACTTTC. It encodes CASSASGTGVGGANVLTF. The gene calls are TRBV9 and TRBJ2-6, with TRBD1 identical over 10 bases. The CDR3 runs 18 residues. The V gene's germline CDR1 is SGDLS and CDR2 YYNGEE. V lost 3 bases to trimming and J lost 3 bases; unmatched junction nucleotides: 9.

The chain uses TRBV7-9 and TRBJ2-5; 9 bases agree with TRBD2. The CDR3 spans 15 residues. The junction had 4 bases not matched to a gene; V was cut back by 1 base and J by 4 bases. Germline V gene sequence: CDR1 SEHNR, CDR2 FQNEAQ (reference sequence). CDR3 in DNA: TGTGCCAGCAGCTTAGGCGCTAGCGGGGCAGAGACCCAGTACTTC. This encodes CASSLGASGAETQYF.

CDR3 sequence reads: CASSVAGRGNEKLFF. The CDR3 DNA sequence: TGTGCCAGCAGCGTAGCGGGCAGGGGGAATGAAAAACTGTTTTTT. This rearrangement joins TRBV9 to TRBJ1-4; 7 bases align to TRBD1. The CDR3 loop spans 15 amino acids. Trimming took 0 bases from V and 5 from J; bases not matched to a gene: 4. Germline lookup yields CDR1 SGDLS and CDR2 YYNGEE.

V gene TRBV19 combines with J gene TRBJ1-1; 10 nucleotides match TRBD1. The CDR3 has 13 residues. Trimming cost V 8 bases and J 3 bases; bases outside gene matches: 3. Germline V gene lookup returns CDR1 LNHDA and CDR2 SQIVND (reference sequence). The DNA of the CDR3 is TGTGCCAGTCGGACAGGGGGGGACACTGAAGCTTTCTTT. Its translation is CASRTGGDTEAFF.

CDR3 DNA: TGTGCCAGCAGCCAAGCGCGGGGGCCCGGGGAGCTGTTTTTT. Its protein product is CASSQARGPGELFF. The chain recombines TRBV3-1 (or the pseudogene TRBV3-2) with TRBJ2-2; D perhaps matches TRBD2 (7 bases). V dropped 1 base and J dropped 6 bases, with 9 bases sitting between them. This CDR3 has 14 amino acids. CDR1 and CDR2 (germline): LGHDT, YNNKEL (reference sequence).

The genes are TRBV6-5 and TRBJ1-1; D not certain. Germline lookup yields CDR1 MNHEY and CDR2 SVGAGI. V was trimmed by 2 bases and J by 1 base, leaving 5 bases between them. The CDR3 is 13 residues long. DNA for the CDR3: TGTGCCAGCAGTTACGGCAGGAACACTGAAGCTTTCTTT. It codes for CASSYGRNTEAFF.

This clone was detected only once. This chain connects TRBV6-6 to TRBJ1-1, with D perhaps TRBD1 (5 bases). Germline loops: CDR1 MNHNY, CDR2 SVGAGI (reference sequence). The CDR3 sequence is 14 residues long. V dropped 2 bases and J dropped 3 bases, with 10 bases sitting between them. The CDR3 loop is CASSYGGTYTEAFF. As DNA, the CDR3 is TGTGCCAGCAGTTACGGCGGGACCTACACTGAAGCTTTCTTT.

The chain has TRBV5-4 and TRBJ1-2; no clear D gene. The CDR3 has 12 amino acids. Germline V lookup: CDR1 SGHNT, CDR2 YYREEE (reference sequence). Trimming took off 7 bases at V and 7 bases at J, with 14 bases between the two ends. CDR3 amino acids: CASGIGLTGYTF. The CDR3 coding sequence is TGTGCCAGCGGAATAGGACTTACTGGCTACACCTTC.

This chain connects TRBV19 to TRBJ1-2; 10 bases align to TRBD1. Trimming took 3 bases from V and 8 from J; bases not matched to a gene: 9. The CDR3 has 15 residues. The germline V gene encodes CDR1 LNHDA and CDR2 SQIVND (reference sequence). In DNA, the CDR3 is TGTGCCAGTAGTATTGGACAGGGGGAAGGTAGGGGCTACACCTTC. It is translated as CASSIGQGEGRGYTF.

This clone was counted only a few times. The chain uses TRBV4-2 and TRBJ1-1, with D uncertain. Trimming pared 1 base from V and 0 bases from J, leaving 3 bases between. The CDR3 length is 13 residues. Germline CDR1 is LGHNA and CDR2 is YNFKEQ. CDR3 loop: CASSQGVNTEAFF. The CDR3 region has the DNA TGTGCCAGCAGCCAAGGAGTGAACACTGAAGCTTTCTTT.

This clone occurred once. CDR3 protein: CSVQGAETEAFF. In nucleotides, the CDR3 is TGCAGCGTTCAGGGTGCCGAGACTGAAGCTTTCTTT. J is TRBJ1-1 and V is TRBV29-1, with D perhaps matching TRBD1 (5 bases). Germline CDR1 SQVTM, CDR2 ANQGSEA. The CDR3 is 12 amino acids. V was shortened by 5 bases and J by 5 bases, with 12 bases between the two germline ends.

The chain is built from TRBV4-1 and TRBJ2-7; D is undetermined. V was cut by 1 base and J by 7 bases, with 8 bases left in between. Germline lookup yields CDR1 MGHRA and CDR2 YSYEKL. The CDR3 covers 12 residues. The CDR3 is CASSQASGEQYF. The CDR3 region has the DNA TGCGCCAGCAGCCAAGCATCCGGGGAGCAGTACTTC.

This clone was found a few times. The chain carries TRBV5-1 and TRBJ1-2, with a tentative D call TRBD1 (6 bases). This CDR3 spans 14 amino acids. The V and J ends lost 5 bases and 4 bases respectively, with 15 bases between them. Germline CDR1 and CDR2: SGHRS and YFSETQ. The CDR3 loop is CASRYRVEAYGYTF. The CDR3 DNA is TGCGCCAGCAGGTACAGGGTAGAGGCCTATGGCTACACCTTC.

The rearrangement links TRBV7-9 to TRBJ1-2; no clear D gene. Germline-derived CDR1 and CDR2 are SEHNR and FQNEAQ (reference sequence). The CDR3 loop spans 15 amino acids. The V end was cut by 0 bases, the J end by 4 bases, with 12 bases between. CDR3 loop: CASSLAGPSGYGYTF. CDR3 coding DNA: TGTGCCAGCAGCTTAGCTGGCCCTTCGGGCTATGGCTACACCTTC.

DNA for the CDR3: TGTGCCAGTAAGTCGACTAGCGGGGGGTACAATGAGCAGTTCTTC. Translating gives CASKSTSGGYNEQFF. This rearrangement joins TRBV19 to TRBJ2-1; 13 positions match TRBD2. Germline V lookup: CDR1 LNHDA, CDR2 SQIVND (reference sequence). The CDR3 sequence is 15 residues long. J lost 4 bases, V lost 7 bases, and 4 bases had no gene match.

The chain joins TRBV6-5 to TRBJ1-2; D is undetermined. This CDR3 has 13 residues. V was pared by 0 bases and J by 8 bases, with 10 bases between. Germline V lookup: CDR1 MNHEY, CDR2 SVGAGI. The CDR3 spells CASSYSAELGYTF. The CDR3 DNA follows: TGTGCCAGCAGTTACTCGGCGGAATTAGGCTACACCTTC.

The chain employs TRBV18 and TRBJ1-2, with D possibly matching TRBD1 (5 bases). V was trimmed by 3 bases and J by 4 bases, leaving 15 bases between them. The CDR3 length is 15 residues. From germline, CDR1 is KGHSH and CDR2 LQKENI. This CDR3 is CASSPRTGTVYGYTF. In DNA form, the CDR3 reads TGTGCCAGCTCACCCCGTACAGGAACAGTCTATGGCTACACCTTC.

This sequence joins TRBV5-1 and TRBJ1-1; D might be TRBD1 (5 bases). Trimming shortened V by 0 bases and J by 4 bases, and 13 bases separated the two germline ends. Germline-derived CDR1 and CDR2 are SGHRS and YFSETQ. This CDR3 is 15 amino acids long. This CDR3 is CASSLGGQGSTEAFF. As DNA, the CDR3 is TGCGCCAGCAGCTTGGGTGGGCAGGGCAGCACTGAAGCTTTCTTT.

This CDR3 reads CASSLAVASSYNEQFF. CDR3 in DNA: TGTGCCAGCAGCTTAGCGGTCGCGAGCTCCTACAATGAGCAGTTCTTC. The chain has TRBV7-3 and TRBJ2-1, with D uncertain. The CDR3 spans 16 residues. CDR1 is SGHTA and CDR2 is FQGTGA in the germline V gene. V was clipped by 2 bases and J by 0 bases, with 11 bases between them.

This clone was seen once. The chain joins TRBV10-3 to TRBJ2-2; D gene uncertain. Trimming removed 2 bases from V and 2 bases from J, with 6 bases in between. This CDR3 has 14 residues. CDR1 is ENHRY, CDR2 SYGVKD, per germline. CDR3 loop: CAISETRNTGELFF. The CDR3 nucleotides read TGTGCCATCAGTGAGACCAGAAACACCGGGGAGCTGTTTTTT.

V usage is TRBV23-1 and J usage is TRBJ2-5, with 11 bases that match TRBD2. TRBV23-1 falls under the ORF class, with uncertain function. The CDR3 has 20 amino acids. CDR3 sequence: CPRSQPVGFLAGGPAETQYF. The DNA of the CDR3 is TGCCCCCGCAGTCAACCGGTGGGGTTTTTAGCGGGGGGGCCGGCCGAGACCCAGTACTTC.

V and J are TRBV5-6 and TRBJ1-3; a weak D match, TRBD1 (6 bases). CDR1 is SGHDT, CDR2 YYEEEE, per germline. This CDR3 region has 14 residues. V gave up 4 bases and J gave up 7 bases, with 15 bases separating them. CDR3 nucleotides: TGTGCCAGCAGCCCTACAGGGATGCGGAACACCATATATTTT. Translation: CASSPTGMRNTIYF.

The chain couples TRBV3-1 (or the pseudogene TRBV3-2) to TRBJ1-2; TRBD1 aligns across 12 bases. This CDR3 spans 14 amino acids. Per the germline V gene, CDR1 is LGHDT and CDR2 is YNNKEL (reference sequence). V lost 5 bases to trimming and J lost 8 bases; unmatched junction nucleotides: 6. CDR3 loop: CASSDRDRGRGYTF. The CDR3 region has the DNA TGTGCCAGCAGCGACCGGGACAGGGGGCGCGGCTACACCTTC.

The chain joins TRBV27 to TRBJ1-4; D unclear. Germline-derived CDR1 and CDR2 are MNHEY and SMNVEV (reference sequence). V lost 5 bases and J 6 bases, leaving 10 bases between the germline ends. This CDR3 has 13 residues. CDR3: CASSPVLHEKLFF. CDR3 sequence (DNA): TGTGCCAGCAGTCCCGTCCTCCATGAAAAACTGTTTTTT.